The present T cell receptor beta chain was sequenced within a study of T-cell memory formation after mild COVID-19. General study findings and limits: Cross-reactive memory seemingly joined, as some responding clones were found in pre-infection memory. CD4+ contracting clones were found mainly in CM and EM, and CD8+ ones in EMRA.

Via MiXCR, TCRdb re-called the 5' RACE reads, giving one row per CDR3 protein. This table has under 650,000 distinct CDR3 sequences, approximately 19% appearing once. V shed 3 bases and J shed 0 bases, with 15 bases lying between them. CDR3 length: 17 residues. This clonotype has only one observation. What it binds is not known. The sample was PBMCs or a T cell subset sorted from them (not recorded which). This chain joins TRBV12-3 or TRBV12-4 and TRBJ1-3; D is uncertain. The clonotype comes from an adult woman who had mild COVID-19 (a few samples of this study predate the infection). Cell type and time point are not known. The CDR3 protein is CASSFTLTSNSGNTIYF. DNA for the CDR3: TGTGCCAGCAGTTTCACCCTCACTAGCAACTCTGGAAACACCATATATTTT.